These 9 T cell receptor beta chains came from one sample sequenced in a study of T-cell memory formation after mild COVID-19. MiXCR was run by TCRdb on the 5' RACE reads, yielding one entry per CDR3 protein. Of about 300,000 distinct CDR3 sequences listed, roughly a fifth are singletons. Material for sequencing was PBMCs or a T cell subset sorted from them (not recorded which). Source of these receptors: a man aged 18 to 35 who had mild COVID-19 (a few samples of this study predate the infection). Cell type and time point are not known.

This clonotype came up a few times. The CDR3 coding sequence is TGCGCCAGCACCCAGGGACCTCGAAACACCGGGGAGCTGTTTTTT. Its protein product is CASTQGPRNTGELFF. This rearrangement joins TRBV4-1 to TRBJ2-2; either TRBD1 or TRBD2 may supply D (5 bases each). The CDR3 consists of 15 residues. The germline gives CDR1 MGHRA, CDR2 YSYEKL. V lost 7 bases, J lost 2 bases, and 14 bases lay in between.

The V and J genes are TRBV6-2 or TRBV6-3 and TRBJ2-4, with 9 bases matching TRBD2. Germline trimming cut 7 bases from V and 4 bases from J; bases unmatched to any gene: 8. This CDR3 spans 15 amino acids. CDR1 and CDR2 from the germline V gene are MNHEY and SVGEGT. Here the CDR3 reads CASKLAGEPKNIQYF. In nucleotides, the CDR3 is TGTGCCAGCAAGTTAGCGGGGGAACCTAAAAACATTCAGTACTTC.

This chain connects TRBV6-2 or TRBV6-3 to TRBJ1-2; D is undetermined. Trimming pared 6 bases from V and 4 bases from J, leaving 12 bases between. The CDR3 is made up of 13 amino acids. CDR1 is MNHEY, CDR2 SVGEGT, per germline. The CDR3 DNA reads as TGTGCCAGCAGATGGACTGTTACCTATGGCTACACCTTC. Its translation: CASRWTVTYGYTF.

The V and J genes are TRBV7-9 and TRBJ2-6; D uncertain. V lost 2 bases to trimming and J lost 0 bases, with 2 bases between them. This CDR3 is built from 14 residues. CDR1 and CDR2 from the germline V gene are SEHNR and FQNEAQ (reference sequence). CDR3 region: CASSLHSGANVLTF. The CDR3 DNA follows: TGTGCCAGCAGCTTACACTCTGGGGCCAACGTCCTGACTTTC.

A few counts support this clonotype. The gene calls are TRBV27 and TRBJ2-7; the match to TRBD1 covers 7 bases. V dropped 4 bases and J dropped 4; count of bases not matched to a gene: 10. Per the germline V gene, CDR1 is MNHEY and CDR2 is SMNVEV (reference sequence). The CDR3 loop spans 15 amino acids. The CDR3 sequence is CASSSRGTIQYEQYF. The CDR3 DNA follows: TGTGCCAGCAGTTCCAGGGGGACGATACAGTACGAGCAGTACTTC.

The CDR3, as DNA: TGCAGCGTTGGGGGACTAGCGGGGGGACGGAATGAGCAGTTCTTC. Translation: CSVGGLAGGRNEQFF. The V call is TRBV29-1, the J call TRBJ2-1; 15 nucleotides line up with TRBD2. CDR3 length: 15 amino acids. Germline loops: CDR1 SQVTM, CDR2 ANQGSEA. After removal of 4 bases from V and 7 bases from J, the junction contained 5 bases not matched to a gene.

The CDR3: CATSSDRDGYTF. The CDR3 nucleotides read TGTGCCACCAGCAGCGACAGGGACGGCTACACCTTC. The chain uses TRBV15 and TRBJ1-2; 7 nucleotides line up with TRBD1. Germline V gene lookup returns CDR1 LNHNV and CDR2 YYDKDF (reference sequence). The length of the CDR3 is 12 residues. Trimming removed 3 bases from V and 8 bases from J; junction bases left unmatched: 3. The full variable domain, completed using reference TRBV15 and TRBJ1-2, is DAMVIQNPRYQVTQFGKPVTLSCSQTLNHNVMYWYQQKSSQAPKLLFHYYDKDFNNEADTPDNFQSRRPNTSFCFLDIRSPGLGDTAMYLCATSSDRDGYTFGSGTRLTVV.

The chain links TRBV5-1 to TRBJ2-3, with 8 bases fitting TRBD2. This CDR3 spans 16 amino acids. J lost 5 bases, V lost 4 bases, and 12 bases had no gene match. The V gene's germline CDR1 is SGHRS and CDR2 YFSETQ. The CDR3 is CASSVGFAGGEDTQYF. CDR3 in DNA: TGCGCCAGCAGCGTAGGATTCGCGGGGGGTGAAGATACGCAGTATTTT.

This clonotype occurred a few times. The chain is built from TRBV25-1 and TRBJ2-7; D possibly corresponds to TRBD1 (6 bases). The CDR3 extends over 13 amino acids. The V gene's germline CDR1 is MGHDK and CDR2 SYGVNS. V was pared by 4 bases and J by 5 bases, with 12 bases between. The CDR3 bases are TGTGCCAGCAGTGCCCGACAGGTCCACGAGCAGTACTTC. The encoded protein is CASSARQVHEQYF.